This T cell receptor (beta chain) derives from a study of blood T cell repertoires in COVID-19. Overall study context: Samples representing acute and convalescent COVID-19 were sourced from the United States, Italy and Spain. T cells, B-cell-depleted T cells, or PBMCs supplied cDNA or gDNA.

Those who participated ranged in age from roughly 18 to 100 years and resided in 24 US areas. How the authors handled the data: Cell counts per sample came from amplifying reference gene primers. TCRdb keeps only in-frame clones here, not all; method: immunoSEQ multiplex PCR. V, J and clone size derive from that table, while D and trimming were established from the DNA sequence. The repertoire holds about 370,000 clones, just over 90% seen once, with roughly 0.86% in the top ten. Sequences were obtained from PBMCs or T cells enriched from blood (not recorded which). This clonotype originated in a woman between 40 and 55 years old who had been exposed to COVID-19.

DNA of the CDR3: TGCGCCAGCAGTGAGCCGACAGGCCCGAGTGGGGCTGAAGCTTTCTTT. As protein: CASSEPTGPSGAEAFF. The V and J genes are TRBV10-2 and TRBJ1-1, with a weak D call TRBD1 (6 bases). The CDR3 runs 16 residues. V shed 2 bases and J shed 6 bases, with 19 bases lying between them. Germline lookup yields CDR1 WSHSY and CDR2 SAAADI.